The clone carrying this T cell receptor beta chain was observed a handful of times. Its target is unknown. CDR3 length: 16 residues. Germline CDR1 reads DFQATT; CDR2 reads SNEGSKA (reference sequence). Trimming removed 6 bases from V and 3 bases from J, with 20 bases in between. Noted treatment: 10-day PBMC culture with coronavirus spike peptide pools or control peptides (ViraFEST assay). These data originate in a study of vaccination and CD4 T cells after COVID-19. Once obtained from cultured CD4+ T cells, the DNA was sequenced using the Oncomine TCR Beta short-read assay. From the PCR reads, TCRdb called clonotypes with MiXCR, one entry per CDR3 protein. Altogether 15,000 to 20,000 distinct CDR3 sequences are present, 45% to 70% being singletons, with the ten largest covering 7.5%. Study results and caveats: It was observed that, in convalescent patients, a median about 90% of reactive clones arose only post-vaccination.

This TCR came from a human donor who had recovered from COVID-19. Material for sequencing was CD4+ T cells from blood, cultured in vitro. The chain combines TRBV20-1 with TRBJ1-4, with D perhaps matching TRBD1 (5 bases). The CDR3 nucleotides read TGCAGTGCCTACCCCCCAGACAGCGCTGCTAATGAAAAACTGTTTTTT. Its protein is CSAYPPDSAANEKLFF.